These 4 T cell receptor beta chains were sequenced from one sample in a study of T cell changes during pregnancy in multiple sclerosis. The assay was immunoSEQ multiplex PCR, and TCRdb's table has in-frame clones only and misses some. The sample consists of more than 55,000 clones, roughly 91% of them appearing once. This sample comprised peripheral blood, obtained after pregnancy. The receptors here all came from a female donor in good health, enrolled as a control in a pregnancy study.

The chain employs TRBV30 and TRBJ2-2, with TRBD2 identical over 8 bases. This CDR3 comprises 14 residues. The V gene's germline CDR1 is GTSNPN and CDR2 SVGIG (reference sequence). The ends lost 3 bases at V and 8 bases at J; junction bases unmatched: 8. This CDR3 reads CAWSQLAATGELFF. CDR3 coding DNA: TGTGCCTGGAGCCAACTAGCGGCAACGGGGGAGCTGTTTTTT.

The genes are TRBV7-2 and TRBJ2-7; TRBD1 aligns across 7 bases. Germline V gives CDR1 SGHTA, CDR2 FQGNSA. This CDR3 is 14 amino acids long. V trimming: 4 bases; J trimming: 2 bases; junction bases outside the gene matches: 5. The CDR3 protein is CASSSLGQPYEQYF. CDR3 bases: TGTGCCAGCAGCTCATTGGGACAGCCCTACGAGCAGTACTTC.

The chain recombines TRBV27 with TRBJ1-2; 8 nucleotides line up with TRBD1. CDR1 and CDR2 (germline): MNHEY, SMNVEV (reference sequence). The CDR3 is 16 residues long. Germline trimming cut 0 bases from V and 4 bases from J; bases unmatched to any gene: 7. Written as DNA, the CDR3 is TGTGCCAGCAGTTTATCCGGACAGGGTGTGAGCTATGGCTACACCTTC. Its protein product is CASSLSGQGVSYGYTF.

The chain employs TRBV5-1 and TRBJ2-2; D unresolved. CDR1 and CDR2 (germline): SGHRS, YFSETQ. V was pared by 4 bases and J by 2 bases, with 3 bases between. The CDR3 consists of 12 residues. In DNA, the CDR3 is TGCGCCAGCAGCCCAAACACCGGGGAGCTGTTTTTT. Translated: CASSPNTGELFF.